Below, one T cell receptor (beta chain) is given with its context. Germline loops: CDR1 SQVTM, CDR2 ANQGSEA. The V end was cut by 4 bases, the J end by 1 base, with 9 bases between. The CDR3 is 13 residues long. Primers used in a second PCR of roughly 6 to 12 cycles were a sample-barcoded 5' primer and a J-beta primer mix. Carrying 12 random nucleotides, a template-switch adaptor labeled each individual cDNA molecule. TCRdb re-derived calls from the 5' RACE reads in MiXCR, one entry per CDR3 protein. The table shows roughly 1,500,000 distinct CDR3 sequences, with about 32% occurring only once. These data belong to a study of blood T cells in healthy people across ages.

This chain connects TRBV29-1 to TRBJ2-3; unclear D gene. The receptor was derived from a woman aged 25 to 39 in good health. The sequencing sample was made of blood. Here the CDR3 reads CSVALGGTDTQYF. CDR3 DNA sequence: TGCAGCGTTGCGCTCGGAGGCACAGATACGCAGTATTTT.